The 27 T cell receptor beta chains reported below all come from one sample, sequenced in a study of beta chain features in type 1 diabetes. Of the isolated RNA, all was reverse transcribed, and so the sequenced material was expressed TCRB transcripts. The protocol was immunoSEQ multiplex PCR, while the TCRdb copy is restricted to in-frame clones and leaves out a portion. The data contain some 360,000 clones, 15% to 20% of them singletons. Sequencing input: naive CD4+ T cells from blood. Receptor source: a woman between 18 and 30 years old in good health.

The V and J genes are TRBV30 and TRBJ2-7; 7 bases agree with TRBD2. The germline gives CDR1 GTSNPN, CDR2 SVGIG (reference sequence). The ends lost 2 bases at V and 3 bases at J; junction bases unmatched: 4. The length of the CDR3 is 13 residues. The CDR3: CAWSPWTSYEQYF. As DNA, the CDR3 is TGTGCCTGGAGTCCGTGGACTAGCTACGAGCAGTACTTC.

At least ten counts were recorded for this clone. The chain is built from TRBV5-1 and TRBJ2-4; possible D gene TRBD1, 6 bases. The germline V gene encodes CDR1 SGHRS and CDR2 YFSETQ. This CDR3 has 14 residues. The V gene lost 4 bases and the J gene lost 5 bases, with 13 bases spanning the gap. The CDR3 DNA sequence: TGCGCCAGCAGCGCCGGGACAATCGAAAACATTCAGTACTTC. This gives the protein CASSAGTIENIQYF.

In its sample, this clone was seen a few times. This rearrangement joins TRBV30 to TRBJ1-1; 8 nucleotides match TRBD1. Germline CDR1 GTSNPN, CDR2 SVGIG (reference sequence). There are 13 residues in the CDR3. The ends lost 5 bases at V and 5 bases at J; junction bases unmatched: 7. As DNA, the CDR3 is TGTGCCTGGTACGAGGACAGGGCAACTGAAGCTTTCTTT. Its protein is CAWYEDRATEAFF. Full variable domain (rest looked up from reference TRBV30 and TRBJ1-1): SQTIHQWPATLVQPVGSPLSLECTVEGTSNPNLYWYRQAAGRGLQLLFYSVGIGQISSEVPQNLSASRPQDRQFILSSKKLLLSDSGFYLCAWYEDRATEAFFGQGTRLTVV.

The chain is built from TRBV5-1 and TRBJ2-7; D gene uncertain. V was pared by 4 bases and J by 6 bases, with 14 bases between. CDR1 is SGHRS, CDR2 YFSETQ, per germline. The CDR3 totals 13 residues. The CDR3 protein is CASSAAEPSEQYF. In DNA, the CDR3 is TGCGCCAGCAGCGCCGCTGAGCCCTCCGAGCAGTACTTC.

The rearrangement links TRBV2 to TRBJ2-5; 8 nucleotides agree with TRBD2. Germline CDR1 is SNHLY and CDR2 is FYNNEI. V was clipped by 7 bases and J by 5 bases; unmatched bases: 6. The CDR3 runs to 13 residues. The CDR3 is CASTGGGRETQYF. Here the CDR3 DNA reads TGTGCCAGCACCGGGGGGGGCCGGGAGACCCAGTACTTC.

This clone turned up a few times. The J gene is TRBJ1-1, the V gene TRBV2; D uncertain. The V end lost 6 bases, the J end lost 3 bases, and 11 bases lay between the germline ends. Germline V lookup: CDR1 SNHLY, CDR2 FYNNEI. The CDR3 runs to 13 residues. CDR3: CASSPGQDTEAFF. The CDR3 DNA reads TGTGCCAGCAGCCCGGGTCAAGACACTGAAGCTTTCTTT.

This chain links TRBV28 with TRBJ1-5, with D perhaps matching TRBD1 (5 bases). V was trimmed by 1 base and J by 0 bases, leaving 10 bases between them. The CDR3 is made up of 16 amino acids. The germline V gene has CDR1 MDHEN and CDR2 SYDVKM. CDR3 region: CASSLYGGYSNQPQHF. CDR3 in DNA: TGTGCCAGCAGTTTATATGGGGGGTATAGCAATCAGCCCCAGCATTTT.

This clone was observed a few times. This same CDR3 is encoded by further DNA sequences in the sample. The CDR3: CASSVASGGYNEQFF. The CDR3 nucleotides are TGTGCCAGCAGCGTAGCTAGCGGGGGGTACAATGAGCAGTTCTTC. This chain joins TRBV9 and TRBJ2-1; 11 nucleotides line up with TRBD2. This CDR3 is built from 15 residues. V dropped 0 bases and J dropped 4; count of bases not matched to a gene: 0. Germline lookup yields CDR1 SGDLS and CDR2 YYNGEE.

J is TRBJ2-5 and V is TRBV5-6, with D perhaps TRBD2 (6 bases). The CDR3 loop spans 15 amino acids. CDR1 SGHDT and CDR2 YYEEEE come from the germline V gene. V was shortened by 4 bases and J by 7 bases, with 20 bases between the two germline ends. The CDR3 here is CASSTVTSLVVTQYF. CDR3 nucleotide sequence: TGTGCCAGCAGCACCGTGACTAGTCTAGTAGTGACCCAGTACTTC. The full variable domain, its missing parts supplied by reference TRBV5-6 and TRBJ2-5, is DAGVTQSPTHLIKTRGQQVTLRCSPKSGHDTVSWYQQALGQGPQFIFQYYEEEERQRGNFPDRFSGHQFPNYSSELNVNALLLGDSALYLCASSTVTSLVVTQYFGPGTRLLVL.

The gene calls are TRBV18 and TRBJ2-7, with 10 bases identical to TRBD1. The CDR3 consists of 18 residues. V shed 1 base and J 3 bases; nucleotides not matched to a gene: 12. Germline assignment: CDR1 KGHSH and CDR2 LQKENI. The CDR3, as DNA: TGTGCCAGCTCACCACAATCCCTGACCGGGACAGGGGTCTACGAGCAGTACTTC. The encoded protein is CASSPQSLTGTGVYEQYF.

The rearrangement links TRBV5-1 to TRBJ2-1; 12 nucleotides match TRBD2. Germline V lookup: CDR1 SGHRS, CDR2 YFSETQ. The CDR3 consists of 19 residues. J lost 7 bases, V lost 4 bases, and 18 bases had no gene match. CDR3 in DNA: TGCGCCAGCAGCCTCCTGGACAGCGGACTAGCGGGATACCCGAATGAGCAGTTCTTC. This sequence encodes CASSLLDSGLAGYPNEQFF. The variable domain in full, completed from reference TRBV5-1 and TRBJ2-1, reads KAGVTQTPRYLIKTRGQQVTLSCSPISGHRSVSWYQQTPGQGLQFLFEYFSETQRNKGNFPGRFSGRQFSNSRSEMNVSTLELGDSALYLCASSLLDSGLAGYPNEQFFGPGTRLTVL.

V and J are TRBV5-6 and TRBJ2-7; D unresolved. CDR3 length equals 15 residues. V lost 0 bases to trimming and J lost 4 bases, with 14 bases between them. Looked up from germline, CDR1 is SGHDT and CDR2 is YYEEEE. Here the CDR3 DNA reads TGTGCCAGCAGCTTGGAAATCGGTCCCCATTACGAGCAGTACTTC. This sequence encodes CASSLEIGPHYEQYF.

The V and J genes are TRBV7-9 and TRBJ2-7; D may be TRBD1 (6 bases). CDR1 is SEHNR and CDR2 is FQNEAQ in the germline V gene (reference sequence). The CDR3 has 15 amino acids. V shed 6 bases and J shed 2 bases, with 17 bases lying between them. The CDR3 region has the DNA TGTGCCAGCAGGGACCCCGGGACAACGACCTACGAGCAGTACTTC. Translation gives CASRDPGTTTYEQYF.

The V and J genes are TRBV30 and TRBJ1-3, with 8 bases that match TRBD1. Germline loops: CDR1 GTSNPN, CDR2 SVGIG (reference sequence). CDR3 size: 15 residues. J gave up 1 base and V 6 bases, and 8 bases lay outside the gene matches. The CDR3 sequence is CACGQGKWSGNTIYF. In DNA form, the CDR3 reads TGTGCCTGCGGACAGGGTAAATGGTCTGGAAACACCATATATTTT.

The chain combines TRBV4-1 with TRBJ2-7; D possibly corresponds to TRBD1 (5 bases). The germline V gene has CDR1 MGHRA and CDR2 YSYEKL. The CDR3 loop spans 14 amino acids. V gave up 2 bases and J gave up 2 bases, with 10 bases separating them. Here the CDR3 reads CASSQSQGTYEQYF. The CDR3 bases are TGCGCCAGCAGCCAATCGCAGGGAACCTACGAGCAGTACTTC.

This clone appeared a few times. The chain employs TRBV6-1 and TRBJ1-6; TRBD1 might be the D (6 bases). The germline V and J ends were trimmed by 7 bases and 10 bases, with 17 bases remaining between them. Germline V gene data show CDR1 as MNHNS and CDR2 as SASEGT. CDR3 length: 14 amino acids. The CDR3 sequence: CASTINRAGSPLHF. The CDR3 nucleotides read TGTGCCAGCACTATCAACAGGGCTGGCTCACCCCTCCACTTT.

V gene TRBV28 combines with J gene TRBJ1-1; maybe TRBD1 (6 bases). This CDR3 region has 16 residues. V lost 6 bases to trimming and J lost 0 bases, with 17 bases between them. CDR1 MDHEN and CDR2 SYDVKM come from the germline V gene. In nucleotides, the CDR3 is TGTGCCAGCAGAAGACCCCCAGGGGAATTGAACACTGAAGCTTTCTTT. Its translation: CASRRPPGELNTEAFF. The full variable domain, in which reference TRBV28 and TRBJ1-1 provide the parts outside the CDR3, is DVKVTQSSRYLVKRTGEKVFLECVQDMDHENMFWYRQDPGLGLRLIYFSYDVKMKEKGDIPEGYSVSREKKERFSLILESASTNQTSMYLCASRRPPGELNTEAFFGQGTRLTVV.

This clone was seen a handful of times. The rearrangement links TRBV19 to TRBJ2-1, with 7 positions matching TRBD1. Germline V CDR1 and CDR2: LNHDA, SQIVND (reference sequence). V shed 7 bases and J 0 bases; nucleotides not matched to a gene: 15. This CDR3 has 18 amino acids. DNA of the CDR3: TGTGCCAGTACCTTAGACCGGGACAGAACTCTCTCCTACAATGAGCAGTTCTTC. Its protein is CASTLDRDRTLSYNEQFF.

This clone was observed a few times. The chain links TRBV30 to TRBJ2-1; 11 bases are shared with TRBD1. The CDR3 spans 18 residues. CDR1 and CDR2 (germline): GTSNPN, SVGIG (reference sequence). V shed 3 bases and J 0 bases; nucleotides not matched to a gene: 10. The CDR3 DNA reads TGTGCCTGGAGCCGGGACAGGGGGTTATCGAGCTCCTACAATGAGCAGTTCTTC. It specifies CAWSRDRGLSSSYNEQFF.

This clone was counted a few times. This chain links TRBV30 with TRBJ1-2; D perhaps matches TRBD1 (6 bases). Germline V lookup: CDR1 GTSNPN, CDR2 SVGIG (reference sequence). The CDR3 spans 15 residues. Trimming cost V 0 bases and J 7 bases, with 18 bases left between them. CDR3 coding DNA: TGTGCCTGGAGTGTAGGAGGGGGGGCGAGGGGTGGCTACACCTTC. Translated, it gives CAWSVGGGARGGYTF.

In this sample, this clone turned up a few times. This rearrangement joins TRBV30 to TRBJ2-7; 7 nucleotides agree with TRBD2. The germline V gene has CDR1 GTSNPN and CDR2 SVGIG (reference sequence). After removal of 4 bases from V and 6 bases from J, the junction contained 15 bases not matched to a gene. The CDR3 covers 15 residues. The CDR3, as DNA: TGTGCCTGGACTCCTCAGGGAGGGTGGGTTGTCGAGCAGTACTTC. Residues: CAWTPQGGWVVEQYF.

As regards this clone: No conserved phenylalanine or tryptophan ends this CDR3, so it is likely a read error. The DNA is omitted, as the CDR3 cannot be located on it reliably, and the CDR3 follows TCRdb's listing. The rearrangement uses TRBV20-1 and TRBJ1-2; the table assigns TRBD1, which was not confirmed against the DNA. Germline V CDR1 and CDR2: DFQATT, SNEGSKA (reference sequence). The CDR3 comprises 10 residues, both ends counted. The CDR3: CSAARDTESL.

The chain couples TRBV15 to TRBJ2-7, with 11 bases matching TRBD2. The V and J ends lost 3 bases and 4 bases, in that order; junction bases with no gene match: 5. This CDR3 is 15 amino acids long. CDR1 and CDR2 (germline): LNHNV, YYDKDF (reference sequence). CDR3: CATSRDLAGGYEQYF. The CDR3 nucleotides are TGTGCCACCAGCAGGGACCTAGCGGGAGGATACGAGCAGTACTTC.

This clone was recorded a few times. V usage is TRBV15 and J usage is TRBJ2-7; 7 nucleotides line up with TRBD1. This CDR3 is built from 15 residues. V shed 4 bases and J 6 bases; nucleotides not matched to a gene: 12. Germline V lookup: CDR1 LNHNV, CDR2 YYDKDF (reference sequence). The CDR3 DNA reads TGTGCCACCAGCACCCGACAGGGAGTGGACTCCGAGCAGTACTTC. It translates to CATSTRQGVDSEQYF.

This clone was found a few times. The chain has TRBV30 and TRBJ2-7, with D perhaps matching TRBD1 (5 bases). V lost 5 bases, J lost 6 bases, and 11 bases lay in between. The CDR3 extends over 11 amino acids. Germline V gives CDR1 GTSNPN, CDR2 SVGIG (reference sequence). The CDR3 protein is CAWATGLEQYF. CDR3 nucleotides: TGTGCCTGGGCAACAGGTCTCGAGCAGTACTTC.

The chain carries TRBV7-9 and TRBJ1-2; 8 bases align to TRBD1. This CDR3 has 15 residues. From germline, CDR1 is SEHNR and CDR2 FQNEAQ (reference sequence). J was trimmed by 5 bases and V by 3 bases; bases with no gene match: 8. CDR3 nucleotide sequence: TGTGCCAGCAGCTTCGGACAGGGAATAGATTATGGCTACACCTTC. Amino acid sequence: CASSFGQGIDYGYTF.

This clone came up a few times. The chain couples TRBV30 to TRBJ1-3; D not resolved. The CDR3 is 15 amino acids. CDR1 and CDR2 (germline): GTSNPN, SVGIG (reference sequence). Trimming removed 2 bases from V and 0 bases from J, with 11 bases in between. The CDR3 DNA follows: TGTGCCTGGAGTCTTGGAGGGAGCTCTGGAAACACCATATATTTT. It yields the protein CAWSLGGSSGNTIYF.